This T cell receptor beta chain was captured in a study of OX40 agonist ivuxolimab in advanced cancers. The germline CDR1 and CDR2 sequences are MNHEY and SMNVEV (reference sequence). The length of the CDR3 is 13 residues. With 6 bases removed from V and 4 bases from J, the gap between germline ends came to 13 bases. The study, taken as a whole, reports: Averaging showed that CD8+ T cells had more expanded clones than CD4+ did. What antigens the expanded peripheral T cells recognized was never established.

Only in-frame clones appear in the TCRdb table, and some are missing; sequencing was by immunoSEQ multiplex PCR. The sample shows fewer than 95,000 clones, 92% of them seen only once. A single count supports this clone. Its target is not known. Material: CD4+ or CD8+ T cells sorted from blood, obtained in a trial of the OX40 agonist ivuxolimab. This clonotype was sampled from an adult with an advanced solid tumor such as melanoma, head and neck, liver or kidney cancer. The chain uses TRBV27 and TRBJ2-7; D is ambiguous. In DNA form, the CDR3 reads TGTGCCAGCAGAGGCGGTCTGGGATACGAGCAGTACTTC. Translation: CASRGGLGYEQYF.